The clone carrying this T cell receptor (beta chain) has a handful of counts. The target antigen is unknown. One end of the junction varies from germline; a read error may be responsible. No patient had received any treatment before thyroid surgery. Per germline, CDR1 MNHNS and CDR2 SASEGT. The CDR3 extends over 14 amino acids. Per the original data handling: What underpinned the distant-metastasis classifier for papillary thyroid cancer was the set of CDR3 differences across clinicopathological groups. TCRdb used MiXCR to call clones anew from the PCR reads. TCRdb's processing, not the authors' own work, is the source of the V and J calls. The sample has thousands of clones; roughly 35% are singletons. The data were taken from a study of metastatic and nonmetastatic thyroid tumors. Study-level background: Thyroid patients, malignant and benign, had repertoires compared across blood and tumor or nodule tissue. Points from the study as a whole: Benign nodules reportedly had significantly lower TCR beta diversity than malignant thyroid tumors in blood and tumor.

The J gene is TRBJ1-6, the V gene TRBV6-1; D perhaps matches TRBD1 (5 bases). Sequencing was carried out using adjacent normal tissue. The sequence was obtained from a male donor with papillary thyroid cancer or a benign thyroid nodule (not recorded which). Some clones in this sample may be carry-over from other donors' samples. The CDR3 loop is CASLGTSYNSPPHF. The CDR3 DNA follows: TGTGCCAGCCTAGGGACCTCCTATAATTCACCCCCCCACTTT.